These 9 T cell receptor beta chains were sequenced from one sample in a study of CD8 T cells in ankylosing spondylitis. TCRdb redid the calling of the 5' RACE reads with MiXCR, one entry per CDR3 protein. The sample contains more than 250,000 distinct CDR3 sequences, around a tenth of which appear only once. Sequencing was carried out using blood, either unsorted or a sorted T cell fraction (not recorded which). The receptors derive from a female donor with ankylosing spondylitis or in good health (not recorded which).

The chain uses TRBV14 and TRBJ1-2; the match to TRBD1 covers 8 bases. Germline V gives CDR1 SGHDN, CDR2 FVKESK. With V trimmed by 2 bases and J by 2 bases, 4 bases remained unmatched. The length of the CDR3 is 15 residues. CDR3 bases: TGTGCCAGCAGCCAATTCGGACAGGGCAACTATGGCTACACCTTC. The encoded protein is CASSQFGQGNYGYTF.

Many counts were recorded for this clonotype. J is TRBJ2-1 and V is TRBV20-1; D unclear. Between the trimmed V and J ends, which lost 6 bases and 4 bases, there was a span of 13 bases. From germline, CDR1 is DFQATT and CDR2 SNEGSKA (reference sequence). The CDR3 runs to 13 residues. The CDR3 spells CSALDMSYNEQFF. CDR3 nucleotide sequence: TGCAGTGCCCTCGACATGTCGTACAATGAGCAGTTCTTC.

This clonotype has more than one count but fewer than ten. The chain combines TRBV18 with TRBJ2-5, with D perhaps TRBD1 (6 bases). Trimming removed 3 bases from V and 4 bases from J, with 15 bases in between. The CDR3 is 15 amino acids. Germline assignment: CDR1 KGHSH and CDR2 LQKENI. This chain's CDR3 is CASSPPGAVRETQYF. Written as DNA, the CDR3 is TGTGCCAGCTCACCGCCAGGGGCGGTCAGAGAGACCCAGTACTTC. The variable domain in full, completed from reference TRBV18 and TRBJ2-5, reads NAGVMQNPRHLVRRRGQEARLRCSPMKGHSHVYWYRQLPEEGLKFMVYLQKENIIDESGMPKERFSAEFPKEGPSILRIQQVVRGDSAAYFCASSPPGAVRETQYFGPGTRLLVL.

V and J are TRBV27 and TRBJ1-1, with 7 bases matching TRBD1. V shed 7 bases, J shed 2 bases, and the junction held 7 bases outside the gene matches. CDR1 is MNHEY and CDR2 is SMNVEV in the germline V gene (reference sequence). This CDR3 has 14 residues. CDR3 sequence: CASNRQGPNTEAFF. The CDR3, as DNA: TGTGCCAGCAATCGACAGGGACCAAACACTGAAGCTTTCTTT.

This clonotype was seen repeatedly, ten times or more. This sequence joins TRBV29-1 and TRBJ2-1; D remains unclear. The CDR3 consists of 12 residues. V was trimmed by 3 bases and J by 9 bases, leaving 12 bases between them. Germline-derived CDR1 and CDR2 are SQVTM and ANQGSEA. This CDR3 is CSVESPYPEQFF. The CDR3 DNA reads as TGCAGCGTTGAGTCACCCTACCCTGAGCAGTTCTTC.

The chain recombines TRBV28 with TRBJ2-1; 8 bases line up with TRBD2. The V gene end was trimmed by 5 bases and the J gene end by 3 bases; junction bases not matched to a gene: 6. The CDR3 length is 15 residues. The germline V gene has CDR1 MDHEN and CDR2 SYDVKM. The CDR3 is CASSPTSGLYNEQFF. CDR3 in DNA: TGTGCCAGCAGTCCTACTAGCGGCCTCTACAATGAGCAGTTCTTC.

This clonotype was picked up many times. The chain recombines TRBV5-6 with TRBJ1-4; D gene unclear. From germline, CDR1 is SGHDT and CDR2 YYEEEE. The CDR3 extends over 16 amino acids. Trimming took off 4 bases at V and 10 bases at J, with 23 bases between the two ends. The CDR3 DNA reads as TGTGCCAGCAGCCCTTCGGGCGTTTTTGGGGTCGGAAAACTGTTTTTT. Encoded protein: CASSPSGVFGVGKLFF.

There are many counts of this clonotype. The V and J genes are TRBV27 and TRBJ2-1; D gene unclear. Germline loops: CDR1 MNHEY, CDR2 SMNVEV (reference sequence). The CDR3 is made up of 14 amino acids. The ends were cut back, 5 bases at V and 6 bases at J, with 14 bases in the middle. CDR3 loop: CASSLGRRINEQFF. CDR3 DNA sequence: TGTGCCAGCAGTCTGGGCAGACGCATCAATGAGCAGTTCTTC.

This clonotype has ten or more counts. The chain couples TRBV27 to TRBJ2-3; TRBD1 matches at 8 bases. Unmatched junction bases numbered 1, after V lost 2 bases and J lost 0 bases. The CDR3 has 15 amino acids. The V gene's germline CDR1 is MNHEY and CDR2 SMNVEV (reference sequence). The CDR3: CASSLQGASTDTQYF. CDR3 in DNA: TGTGCCAGCAGTTTACAGGGGGCTAGCACAGATACGCAGTATTTT.